These T cell receptor beta chains were read from a single sample in a study of blood T cell repertoires in COVID-19. Measured with immunoSEQ multiplex PCR; TCRdb has only the in-frame clones, and not every one. The sample has about 67,000 clones, around 90% seen once. Sequenced sample: peripheral blood. The receptors were sampled from a woman older than 75 with acute or convalescent COVID-19. The CDR3 runs from the conserved cysteine through the conserved F or W. The size of a clone is reported for some rows only, either as once, few or many, or as a class for expanded clones.

CDR3: CAISGWVAGASDTQYF
J: TRBJ2-3
size: NA
V: TRBV10-3

CDR3: CASSGVHEAFF
J: TRBJ1-1
size: NA
V: TRBV28

CDR3: CASSAVVGPIISNEQFF
J: TRBJ2-1
size: NA
V: TRBV2

CDR3: CASSAGTGFTEAFF
J: TRBJ1-1
size: NA
V: TRBV2

CDR3: CASSSNTWGYTF
J: TRBJ1-2
size: NA
V: TRBV28

CDR3: CASSFYLAGGNEQFF
J: TRBJ2-1
size: NA
V: TRBV5-1

CDR3: CASSVEYEQYF
J: TRBJ2-7
size: NA
V: TRBV2

CDR3: CSVEGGGEKLFF
J: TRBJ1-4
size: few
V: TRBV29-1

CDR3: CASTTRDRGLGEQFF
J: TRBJ2-1
size: NA
V: TRBV3-1/TRBV3-2

CDR3: CASSNLGAGVTYNEQFF
J: TRBJ2-1
size: NA
V: TRBV19

CDR3: CASSYRGQGNTEAFF
J: TRBJ1-1
size: NA
V: TRBV6-6

CDR3: CASSQAGTGLRETQYF
J: TRBJ2-5
size: NA
V: TRBV28

CDR3: CASSSVAGGGSTDTQYF
J: TRBJ2-3
size: NA
V: TRBV7-2

CDR3: CASSPPGQLKNIQYF
J: TRBJ2-4
size: NA
V: TRBV28

CDR3: CASSLRRGHGYTF
J: TRBJ1-2
size: NA
V: TRBV6-5

CDR3: CASSAPLSGKLFF
J: TRBJ1-4
size: NA
V: TRBV28

CDR3: CASSSSGVHEKLFF
J: TRBJ1-4
size: NA
V: TRBV5-1

CDR3: CASSAGTGGYEKLFF
J: TRBJ1-4
size: NA
V: TRBV19

CDR3: CASSERDRGNEKLFF
J: TRBJ1-4
size: NA
V: TRBV18

CDR3: CASTNFRGQGIQYF
J: TRBJ2-4
size: NA
V: TRBV28

CDR3: CSPGTQETQYF
J: TRBJ2-5
size: once
V: TRBV20-1

CDR3: CASSSGVQPQHF
J: TRBJ1-5
size: NA
V: TRBV28

CDR3: CASSQDWGGGFYEQYF
J: TRBJ2-7
size: NA
V: TRBV3-1/TRBV3-2

CDR3: CAWGTVSNQPQHF
J: TRBJ1-5
size: NA
V: TRBV30

CDR3: CASSTGGIYGYTF
J: TRBJ1-2
size: NA
V: TRBV5-1

CDR3: CASRGGASNQPQHF
J: TRBJ1-5
size: NA
V: TRBV28

CDR3: CASSLGQGYGYTF
J: TRBJ1-2
size: NA
V: TRBV28

CDR3: CASSLDRWANEKLFF
J: TRBJ1-4
size: NA
V: TRBV7-2

CDR3: CASTPGGPVTEAFF
J: TRBJ1-1
size: NA
V: TRBV19

CDR3: CASGFHDRRNEKLFF
J: TRBJ1-4
size: NA
V: TRBV12-5

CDR3: CASSKQGDEKLFF
J: TRBJ1-4
size: NA
V: TRBV27

CDR3: CASSSQGPGTEAFF
J: TRBJ1-1
size: NA
V: TRBV27

CDR3: CSATRSGEQFF
J: TRBJ2-1
size: NA
V: TRBV20-1

CDR3: CASSSDMSSYNSPLHF
J: TRBJ1-6
size: NA
V: TRBV18

CDR3: CASSIGSGGQPQHF
J: TRBJ1-5
size: NA
V: TRBV19

CDR3: CATSDPREKPYEQYF
J: TRBJ2-7
size: once
V: TRBV24-1

CDR3: CASSQFDPGIANEKLFF
J: TRBJ1-4
size: NA
V: TRBV16

CDR3: CASSLTGTGNQPQHF
J: TRBJ1-5
size: NA
V: TRBV6-5

CDR3: CAFYRDRGLDGYTF
J: TRBJ1-2
size: few
V: TRBV30